The source of this TCR beta chain is a study of blood T cell repertoires in COVID-19. Overall study: Samples of COVID-19 (acute and convalescent) were obtained from the United States, Italy and Spain.

Cohorts were based on clinical histories the participants reported. Recovered Cohort 3 donors showed two negative PCRs, clearance, or symptom resolution. In the authors' workflow: Nucleated cell counts were estimated from reference gene primer amplification. Method: immunoSEQ multiplex PCR; TCRdb's copy keeps in-frame clones and lacks some. The V and J calls and clone size are taken from that table; D and trimming were inferred from the DNA. This sample has roughly 160,000 clones, with approximately 84% found just once. This receptor was identified in a man aged 45 to 65 who had recovered from COVID-19. The sample was PBMCs or T cells enriched from blood (not recorded which).

The CDR3 sequence: CSAIAGEKLFF. The CDR3 nucleotides read TGCAGCGCCATCGCCGGGGAAAAACTGTTTTTT. V and J are TRBV29-1 and TRBJ1-4; D not certain. Germline V lookup: CDR1 SQVTM, CDR2 ANQGSEA. The CDR3 contains 11 residues. V was clipped by 7 bases and J by 8 bases, with 11 bases between them.